These 21 T cell receptor beta chains originate from one sample sequenced in a study of T cell responses to AZD1222 COVID-19 vaccine. Profiled with immunoSEQ multiplex PCR; TCRdb holds only in-frame clones, not every one. The sample holds about 54,000 clones, 70% to 90% seen once. Material: peripheral blood, obtained on day 0 of AZD1222 vaccination. The source of these receptors is an adult in good health.

CDR3 sequence reads: CASSPPGQNTDTQYF. For the CDR3, the DNA is TGTGCCAGCTCACCACCGGGACAGAACACAGATACGCAGTATTTT. The chain carries TRBV18 and TRBJ2-3; 7 bases line up with TRBD1. V lost 0 bases and J lost 2; bases outside the gene matches: 2. Germline loops: CDR1 KGHSH, CDR2 LQKENI. This CDR3 has 15 amino acids.

The genes are TRBV5-8 and TRBJ2-2; D unresolved. With 4 bases removed from V and 1 base from J, the gap between germline ends came to 11 bases. The CDR3 is 15 residues long. CDR1 is SGHTS, CDR2 YDEGEE, per germline. CDR3 loop: CASSPAPQNTGELFF. CDR3 DNA sequence: TGTGCCAGCAGCCCAGCACCACAGAACACCGGGGAGCTGTTTTTT.

This chain joins TRBV7-9 and TRBJ1-4; tentatively, D is TRBD1 (6 bases). There are 15 residues in the CDR3. The V end lost 5 bases, the J end lost 6 bases, and 16 bases lay between the germline ends. CDR1 is SEHNR and CDR2 is FQNEAQ in the germline V gene (reference sequence). In DNA, the CDR3 is TGTGCCAGCAGCCGTCGACAGGATTCCGATGAAAAACTGTTTTTT. It codes for CASSRRQDSDEKLFF. The variable domain in full, completed from reference TRBV7-9 and TRBJ1-4, reads DTGVSQNPRHKITKRGQNVTFRCDPISEHNRLYWYRQTLGQGPEFLTYFQNEAQLEKSRLLSDRFSAERPKGSFSTLEIQRTEQGDSAMYLCASSRRQDSDEKLFFGSGTQLSVL.

In this sample, this clone turned up once. The chain uses TRBV5-4 and TRBJ2-1; 8 positions match TRBD1. This CDR3 has 16 residues. J gave up 6 bases and V 3 bases, and 11 bases lay outside the gene matches. Per the germline V gene, CDR1 is SGHNT and CDR2 is YYREEE (reference sequence). The CDR3 spells CASSSGQGRISNEQFF. The CDR3 DNA reads TGTGCCAGCAGCTCCGGACAGGGCAGAATTAGCAATGAGCAGTTCTTC.

The genes are TRBV3-1 (or the pseudogene TRBV3-2) and TRBJ2-7, with 9 positions matching TRBD1. This CDR3 spans 14 amino acids. The junction had 4 bases not matched to a gene; V was cut back by 1 base and J by 6 bases. Germline V CDR1 and CDR2: LGHDT, YNNKEL (reference sequence). CDR3 sequence: CASSQGGTGREQYF. DNA of the CDR3: TGTGCCAGCAGCCAAGGGGGGACAGGGCGCGAGCAGTACTTC.

V gene TRBV27 combines with J gene TRBJ2-7; 15 positions match TRBD2. CDR1 and CDR2 from the germline V gene are MNHEY and SMNVEV (reference sequence). The V and J ends lost 5 bases and 5 bases, in that order; junction bases with no gene match: 7. CDR3 length: 16 residues. CDR3 protein: CASSLRTSGGAHEQYF. CDR3 bases: TGTGCCAGCAGTCTACGGACTAGCGGGGGGGCCCACGAGCAGTACTTC.

The chain employs TRBV28 and TRBJ1-1; TRBD1 is a possible D gene (6 bases). The CDR3 extends over 16 amino acids. V gave up 6 bases and J gave up 2 bases, with 19 bases separating them. Germline assignment: CDR1 MDHEN and CDR2 SYDVKM. The CDR3 DNA follows: TGTGCCAGCAGCCGTCCTCGGGGGGCGGGAAACACTGAAGCTTTCTTT. Protein sequence: CASSRPRGAGNTEAFF.

This chain connects TRBV3-1 (or the pseudogene TRBV3-2) to TRBJ2-3, with 10 nucleotides matching TRBD2. Germline-derived CDR1 and CDR2 are LGHDT and YNNKEL (reference sequence). V dropped 1 base and J dropped 6; count of bases not matched to a gene: 1. The CDR3 is 14 amino acids. As DNA, the CDR3 is TGTGCCAGCAGCCAAGGAGCGGGGGGGGATACGCAGTATTTT. It encodes CASSQGAGGDTQYF.

The CDR3 DNA reads as TGCGCCAGCAGCTTGGCCCCCCCGGGACAGGGGGCTACTGAAGCTTTCTTT. This gives the protein CASSLAPPGQGATEAFF. The rearrangement joins TRBV5-1 to TRBJ1-1; 12 bases match TRBD1. Trimming took 0 bases from V and 5 from J; bases not matched to a gene: 8. Germline lookup yields CDR1 SGHRS and CDR2 YFSETQ. This CDR3 has 17 amino acids.

The chain uses TRBV5-4 and TRBJ2-5; 10 nucleotides align to TRBD2. This CDR3 comprises 16 residues. V shed 0 bases, J shed 2 bases, and the junction held 4 bases outside the gene matches. CDR1 is SGHNT and CDR2 is YYREEE in the germline V gene (reference sequence). CDR3 residues: CASSLGPSGGQETQYF. Written as DNA, the CDR3 is TGTGCCAGCAGCTTGGGGCCTAGCGGGGGACAAGAGACCCAGTACTTC.

The genes are TRBV5-1 and TRBJ1-4; perhaps TRBD1 as D (5 bases). CDR3 length equals 14 residues. Germline V CDR1 and CDR2: SGHRS, YFSETQ. V lost 5 bases, J lost 4 bases, and 12 bases lay in between. The CDR3 DNA reads as TGCGCCAGCAGGGGGGACGGGCGTAATGAAAAACTGTTTTTT. This sequence encodes CASRGDGRNEKLFF.

The rearrangement uses TRBV12-2 and TRBJ1-2. TRBV12-2 is a recognized pseudogene. There are 15 residues in the CDR3. This CDR3 is CASRLARDDHYGYTF. As DNA, the CDR3 is TGTGCAAGTCGCTTAGCCCGGGACGACCACTATGGCTACACCTTC.

The rearrangement links TRBV7-9 to TRBJ1-1; tentative D call: TRBD1 (6 bases). There are 15 residues in the CDR3. Trimming took 5 bases from V and 4 from J, leaving 17 bases between them. Germline V gives CDR1 SEHNR, CDR2 FQNEAQ (reference sequence). The CDR3 sequence is CASSLPQGLGTEAFF. CDR3 bases: TGTGCCAGCAGCCTACCCCAGGGGCTGGGCACTGAAGCTTTCTTT.

This clone was observed once. The chain carries TRBV5-1 and TRBJ1-6; 7 bases map to TRBD1. Looked up from germline, CDR1 is SGHRS and CDR2 is YFSETQ. The trim removed 2 bases at V and 18 bases at J, leaving 8 bases unmatched. The CDR3 is 12 amino acids. CDR3 in DNA: TGCGCCAGCAGCTTTTCAGGACAGGCCCCCCACTTT. Its translation is CASSFSGQAPHF.

The chain carries TRBV5-1 and TRBJ1-3; no definite D call. Trimming removed 0 bases at V and 4 bases at J, with 11 bases between. Germline-derived CDR1 and CDR2 are SGHRS and YFSETQ. The CDR3 has 15 residues. CDR3 sequence (DNA): TGCGCCAGCAGCTTGGAAGTCGGTGTCGGAAACACCATATATTTT. This translates into CASSLEVGVGNTIYF.

In its sample, this clone was seen a few times. V and J are TRBV6-5 and TRBJ2-7; TRBD1 is a possible D gene (6 bases). The V and J ends lost 5 bases and 5 bases respectively, with 10 bases between them. The CDR3 has 12 amino acids. Germline V gives CDR1 MNHEY, CDR2 SVGAGI. CDR3 protein: CASSTTGNEQYF. The CDR3, as DNA: TGTGCCAGCAGTACAACAGGGAACGAGCAGTACTTC.

This clone has a handful of counts. The chain links TRBV6-5 to TRBJ1-1, with unresolved D. The CDR3 length is 15 residues. Per germline, CDR1 MNHEY and CDR2 SVGAGI. V lost 5 bases, J lost 1 base, and 14 bases lay in between. Here the CDR3 reads CASSTSPVGNTEAFF. The CDR3, as DNA: TGTGCCAGCAGTACCTCCCCGGTAGGGAACACTGAAGCTTTCTTT.

The V gene is TRBV21-1, the J gene TRBJ2-2; TRBD1, as called in the table, went unchecked against the DNA. TRBV21-1 is a pseudogene. The CDR3 contains 16 residues. In DNA, the CDR3 is TGTGCCAGCAGCACGCAGGACAGATCGAACACCGGGGAGCTGTTTTTT. It codes for CASSTQDRSNTGELFF.

The V and J genes are TRBV27 and TRBJ2-3, with a weak D call TRBD2 (7 bases). V was shortened by 1 base and J by 5 bases, with 34 bases between the two germline ends. This CDR3 is built from 22 residues. The germline V gene has CDR1 MNHEY and CDR2 SMNVEV (reference sequence). The CDR3 nucleotides are TGTGCCAGCAGTTTATTTCTGCACAGCGCCAGGCCTCGGGGGGCCTGGGTAGATACGCAGTATTTT. Translated, it gives CASSLFLHSARPRGAWVDTQYF.

The chain employs TRBV28 and TRBJ2-7; 7 nucleotides line up with TRBD2. CDR1 and CDR2 (germline): MDHEN, SYDVKM. The CDR3 runs to 15 residues. After removal of 2 bases from V and 2 bases from J, the junction contained 6 bases not matched to a gene. For the CDR3, the DNA is TGTGCCAGCAGTTTAAGCGGGGCCTTCCCCTACGAGCAGTACTTC. Translation: CASSLSGAFPYEQYF.

This rearrangement joins TRBV28 to TRBJ2-5; TRBD1 agrees at 8 bases. The CDR3 totals 14 residues. V was pared by 5 bases and J by 5 bases, with 7 bases of the junction left unmatched. Germline V gene data show CDR1 as MDHEN and CDR2 as SYDVKM. CDR3 residues: CASSTRTGWETQYF. In DNA form, the CDR3 reads TGTGCCAGCAGTACGAGGACAGGGTGGGAGACCCAGTACTTC.